This TCR beta chain came from a study of T cell responses to AZD1222 COVID-19 vaccine. Details on this clone: Antigen unknown.

Findings and caveats of the study: The study sampled repertoires only after the peak T cell response. Following two doses of AZD1222, Spike-specific TCR breadth and depth rose.

CDR3 size: 13 residues. Germline V gene sequence: CDR1 GTSNPN, CDR2 SVGIG (reference sequence). Trimming stripped 0 bases from V and 5 bases from J, with 8 bases between. Method: immunoSEQ multiplex PCR; TCRdb's copy keeps in-frame clones and lacks some. The sample has about 110,000 clones; approximately 83% are singletons. The sequence derives from an adult in good health. The chain employs TRBV30 and TRBJ1-5; possible D gene TRBD1, 6 bases. The material sequenced was peripheral blood, taken on day 0 of AZD1222 vaccination. In DNA, the CDR3 is TGTGCCTGGAGTGTACAGGGCCATCAGCCCCAGCATTTT. Protein: CAWSVQGHQPQHF.